This T cell receptor beta chain was observed in a study of blood T cell repertoires in COVID-19. Sequencing used immunoSEQ multiplex PCR; TCRdb keeps in-frame clones, though not all of them. This sample has tens of thousands of clones, with over 65% found just once. The CDR3 runs 13 residues. Germline V CDR1 and CDR2: SGDLS, YYNGEE. This TCR derives from a man aged 60 to 69 with COVID-19, enrolled during active disease. This chain connects TRBV9 to TRBJ1-1; D perhaps matches TRBD1 (5 bases). Input material: peripheral blood. CDR3 loop: CVAGTRVNTEAFF. In DNA, the CDR3 is TGTGTTGCGGGGACTCGGGTGAACACTGAAGCTTTCTTT.